One and the same sample provided the 25 T cell receptor beta chains below, sequenced in a study of T-cell reconstitution after alpha-beta-depleted transplantation in children. Unique molecular identifiers were incorporated during preparation of the TCRbeta library. One entry per CDR3 protein results from TCRdb running MiXCR on the PCR reads. The top ten clones hold approximately 25% of a sample with about 110,000 distinct CDR3 sequences, 5% to 8% of them seen once. The sample in question was PBMCs, mostly from graft donor cells, obtained 360 days after TCRalphabeta/CD19-depleted stem cell transplant. These receptors all come from a male patient between 2 and 15 years old who had a stem cell transplant for acute lymphoblastic leukemia, so the T cells may come from the graft donor.

This clonotype was recorded at least ten times. This chain connects TRBV27 to TRBJ2-1; unclear D gene. The germline gives CDR1 MNHEY, CDR2 SMNVEV (reference sequence). The CDR3 spans 12 residues. V lost 5 bases to trimming and J lost 5 bases, with 7 bases between them. Here the CDR3 reads CASSRAHNEQFF. CDR3 nucleotides: TGTGCCAGCAGTCGGGCCCACAATGAGCAGTTCTTC.

This clonotype has at least ten counts. CDR3 protein: CASSLGTGKAILISGNTIYF. In DNA, the CDR3 is TGTGCCAGCAGTTTGGGGACAGGGAAGGCGATTCTCATCTCTGGAAACACCATATATTTT. J is TRBJ1-3 and V is TRBV12-3 or TRBV12-4; 9 nucleotides align to TRBD1. CDR3 length: 20 amino acids. V shed 3 bases, J shed 0 bases, and the junction held 15 bases outside the gene matches.

This clonotype was detected many times. The DNA for the CDR3 is TGTGCCATCGGGCGACAGGGCGCCAATTCACCCCTCCACTTT. Its translation: CAIGRQGANSPLHF. J is TRBJ1-6 and V is TRBV10-3, with TRBD1 identical over 7 bases. The CDR3 runs 14 residues. Trimming cost V 8 bases and J 7 bases; bases outside gene matches: 8. Germline-derived CDR1 and CDR2 are ENHRY and SYGVKD.

The V gene is TRBV7-3, the J gene TRBJ2-3, with 7 bases lining up with TRBD2. Germline-derived CDR1 and CDR2 are SGHTA and FQGTGA. The CDR3 is made up of 18 amino acids. Trimming removed 4 bases from V and 0 bases from J; junction bases left unmatched: 13. This CDR3 reads CASSSLEASGVSTDTQYF. DNA of the CDR3: TGTGCCAGCAGCTCCCTCGAGGCCAGCGGGGTTAGCACAGATACGCAGTATTTT.

The chain links TRBV6-2 or TRBV6-3 to TRBJ2-5, with D perhaps TRBD1 or TRBD2 (6 bases each). This CDR3 has 14 residues. CDR1 is MNHEY, CDR2 SVGEGT, per germline. V lost 1 base, J lost 5 bases, and 11 bases lay in between. CDR3 region: CASSYWGARETQYF. As DNA, the CDR3 is TGTGCCAGCAGTTACTGGGGGGCCAGGGAGACCCAGTACTTC.

This clonotype was seen ten or more times. CDR3 protein: CASTPLNQPQHF. Here the CDR3 DNA reads TGTGCCAGCACCCCCCTAAATCAGCCCCAGCATTTT. The chain uses TRBV7-9 and TRBJ1-5, with D unresolved. CDR1 SEHNR and CDR2 FQNEAQ come from the germline V gene (reference sequence). This CDR3 contains 12 residues. Trimming cost V 7 bases and J 4 bases, with 8 bases left between them.

This clonotype was counted at least ten times. The genes are TRBV24-1 and TRBJ2-4; D possibly corresponds to TRBD1 (5 bases). The CDR3 is 11 residues long. Looked up from germline, CDR1 is KGHDR and CDR2 is SFDVKD. Trimming took 9 bases from V and 6 from J, leaving 8 bases between them. CDR3 region: CATSDRNIQYF. In nucleotides, the CDR3 is TGTGCCACCTCTGACAGAAACATTCAGTACTTC.

The chain recombines TRBV5-1 with TRBJ1-3; tentative D call: TRBD1 (6 bases). This CDR3 has 15 residues. V lost 3 bases to trimming and J lost 0 bases, with 10 bases between them. The germline V gene encodes CDR1 SGHRS and CDR2 YFSETQ. CDR3 nucleotides: TGCGCCAGCAGCTCAACAGGGCGCTCTGGAAACACCATATATTTT. This gives the protein CASSSTGRSGNTIYF.

This clonotype was seen ten or more times. The genes are TRBV12-3 or TRBV12-4 and TRBJ1-4; D remains ambiguous. V lost 6 bases to trimming and J lost 7 bases, with 12 bases between them. The CDR3 totals 13 residues. CDR3 sequence reads: CASRVSRGEKLFF. CDR3 in DNA: TGTGCCAGCAGGGTCAGTCGGGGTGAAAAACTGTTTTTT.

The rearrangement joins TRBV4-2 to TRBJ1-4; 7 positions agree with TRBD1. The germline V gene encodes CDR1 LGHNA and CDR2 YNFKEQ. The ends lost 1 base at V and 5 bases at J; junction bases unmatched: 7. The CDR3 is made up of 16 amino acids. The CDR3 region is CASSQARARGNEKLFF. CDR3 sequence (DNA): TGTGCCAGCAGCCAAGCCCGGGCCAGGGGGAATGAAAAACTGTTTTTT.

In its sample, this clonotype was seen a few times. The rearrangement uses TRBV7-6 and TRBJ1-6; TRBD1 is a possible D gene (5 bases). CDR1 and CDR2 (germline): SGHVS, FNYEAQ. The CDR3 loop spans 14 amino acids. Trimming took 2 bases from V and 8 from J, leaving 10 bases between them. The CDR3 reads CASSLWGLDSPLHF. The CDR3 coding sequence is TGTGCCAGCAGCTTATGGGGACTCGATTCACCCCTCCACTTT. Full variable domain (missing parts from reference TRBV7-6 and TRBJ1-6): GAGVSQSPRYKVTKRGQDVALRCDPISGHVSLYWYRQALGQGPEFLTYFNYEAQQDKSGLPNDRFSAERPEGSISTLTIQRTEQRDSAMYRCASSLWGLDSPLHFGNGTRLTVT.

This clonotype was counted ten times or more. J is TRBJ2-1 and V is TRBV9; D is possibly TRBD2 (7 bases). Trimming removed 4 bases at V and 5 bases at J, with 13 bases between. Germline CDR1 SGDLS, CDR2 YYNGEE. This CDR3 contains 14 residues. The CDR3 DNA sequence: TGTGCCAGCAGCAGAGGGGGGGTTAACAATGAGCAGTTCTTC. The encoded protein is CASSRGGVNNEQFF.

The chain recombines TRBV6-2 or TRBV6-3 with TRBJ2-7; no clear D gene. The CDR3 covers 13 residues. Trimming stripped 2 bases from V and 2 bases from J, with 7 bases between. From germline, CDR1 is MNHEY and CDR2 SVGEGT. The CDR3 coding sequence is TGTGCCAGCAGTTACAGGGTTCCCTACGAGCAGTACTTC. Its translation: CASSYRVPYEQYF.

This clonotype was observed a few times. This rearrangement joins TRBV7-3 to TRBJ2-7; D might be TRBD2 (6 bases). The CDR3 has 15 amino acids. Trimming took off 7 bases at V and 7 bases at J, with 23 bases between the two ends. The germline CDR1 and CDR2 sequences are SGHTA and FQGTGA. For the CDR3, the DNA is TGTGCCAGCACCATTTTTAGCGGATACCTTTGGGAGCAGTACTTC. Protein sequence: CASTIFSGYLWEQYF.

This clonotype was seen a few times. The chain couples TRBV9 to TRBJ2-7, with D maybe TRBD2 (6 bases). The length of the CDR3 is 16 residues. Germline CDR1 is SGDLS and CDR2 is YYNGEE. Trimming removed 2 bases from V and 4 bases from J, with 19 bases in between. The CDR3 here is CASSVGGGPSVYEQYF. The CDR3 bases are TGTGCCAGCAGCGTGGGGGGAGGCCCTTCCGTGTACGAGCAGTACTTC.

This chain connects TRBV7-9 to TRBJ2-7, with 8 positions matching TRBD1. The length of the CDR3 is 16 residues. V was clipped by 5 bases and J by 5 bases; unmatched bases: 14. Germline CDR1 reads SEHNR; CDR2 reads FQNEAQ (reference sequence). The CDR3 DNA reads as TGTGCCAGCAGCGGGCGACAGGGGACGAAGGTTCACGAGCAGTACTTC. Residues: CASSGRQGTKVHEQYF. The full variable domain, its missing parts supplied by reference TRBV7-9 and TRBJ2-7, is DTGVSQNPRHKITKRGQNVTFRCDPISEHNRLYWYRQTLGQGPEFLTYFQNEAQLEKSRLLSDRFSAERPKGSFSTLEIQRTEQGDSAMYLCASSGRQGTKVHEQYFGPGTRLTVT.

Ten or more counts support this clonotype. The chain links TRBV4-3 to TRBJ2-1; no definite D call. This CDR3 contains 16 residues. Germline V gene lookup returns CDR1 LGHNA and CDR2 YSLEER. V gave up 1 base and J gave up 5 bases, with 15 bases separating them. CDR3 sequence (DNA): TGCGCCAGCAGCCAAGCCCGGCAAGGCCATAACAATGAGCAGTTCTTC. Its translation is CASSQARQGHNNEQFF.

The J gene is TRBJ2-7, the V gene TRBV4-3, with 7 nucleotides matching TRBD1. This CDR3 contains 13 residues. Germline assignment: CDR1 LGHNA and CDR2 YSLEER. Trimming at V came to 4 bases and at J to 3 bases, leaving 3 bases not matched to a gene. The CDR3 region is CASSRDSFYEQYF. CDR3 coding DNA: TGCGCCAGCAGCCGGGACAGTTTCTACGAGCAGTACTTC.

This clonotype was seen only a few times. V and J are TRBV29-1 and TRBJ1-3; D is ambiguous. Germline values: CDR1 SQVTM, CDR2 ANQGSEA. Deletions cut 4 bases from V and 0 bases from J, with 10 bases between. The CDR3 has 14 residues. The DNA for the CDR3 is TGCAGCGTTGGGACCGCTAGCTCTGGAAACACCATATATTTT. Protein sequence: CSVGTASSGNTIYF.

This clonotype was recorded at least ten times. This rearrangement joins TRBV11-2 to TRBJ2-5; maybe TRBD2 (5 bases). Germline V CDR1 and CDR2: SGHAT, FQNNGV. CDR3 length: 13 residues. Trimming took 5 bases from V and 4 from J, leaving 11 bases between them. The CDR3 spells CASSGHEGETQYF. DNA of the CDR3: TGTGCCAGCAGCGGTCACGAGGGAGAGACCCAGTACTTC.

This clonotype was recorded many times. This chain uses TRBV10-3 with TRBJ1-5; D is undetermined. Germline-derived CDR1 and CDR2 are ENHRY and SYGVKD. V lost 0 bases and J 7 bases, leaving 7 bases between the germline ends. This CDR3 is 13 amino acids long. The CDR3 protein is CAISESADQPQHF. The CDR3 DNA reads TGTGCCATCAGTGAGTCAGCGGACCAGCCCCAGCATTTT.

This clonotype appeared many times. V usage is TRBV12-3 or TRBV12-4 and J usage is TRBJ2-5; no reliable D call. V shed 2 bases and J shed 5 bases, with 12 bases lying between them. The length of the CDR3 is 14 residues. The CDR3 spells CASSLYSDWETQYF. The CDR3 DNA follows: TGTGCCAGCAGTTTATATTCCGACTGGGAGACCCAGTACTTC.

J is TRBJ1-5 and V is TRBV5-8; 7 nucleotides align to TRBD1. The V and J ends lost 0 bases and 4 bases, in that order; junction bases with no gene match: 4. CDR1 and CDR2 from the germline V gene are SGHTS and YDEGEE. CDR3 length: 15 residues. The CDR3 DNA follows: TGTGCCAGCAGCTTGGGACAGGGTGGGAATCAGCCCCAGCATTTT. Translation gives CASSLGQGGNQPQHF.

The chain is built from TRBV20-1 and TRBJ1-6; D is perhaps TRBD1 (6 bases). The CDR3 is 16 residues long. V gave up 1 base and J gave up 15 bases, with 25 bases separating them. Germline V CDR1 and CDR2: DFQATT, SNEGSKA (reference sequence). Written as DNA, the CDR3 is TGCAGTGCTAGAGCCGTCTTCCGGGACACCTGGCGGGACCTCCACTTT. Amino acid sequence: CSARAVFRDTWRDLHF.

The table lists this clonotype with many counts. This chain joins TRBV9 and TRBJ2-1, with D hard to call. The germline V gene encodes CDR1 SGDLS and CDR2 YYNGEE. V was clipped by 0 bases and J by 9 bases, with 4 bases between them. The CDR3 runs 11 residues. Here the CDR3 reads CASSVVGEQFF. The CDR3, as DNA: TGTGCCAGCAGCGTAGTGGGTGAGCAGTTCTTC.